The next 7 T cell receptor beta chains were all read from a single sample in a study of cytomegalovirus exposure and HLA in healthy donors. Researchers ran the PCR with 60 Vbeta and 13 Jbeta primers. Measured with immunoSEQ multiplex PCR; TCRdb has only the in-frame clones, and not every one. The sample records under 150,000 clones, 70% to 80% being singletons. The sequenced material came from PBMCs. Source of these receptors: a female donor in good health and CMV-seropositive.

The V and J genes are TRBV5-1 and TRBJ1-1, with a weak D call TRBD1 (5 bases). CDR1 and CDR2 from the germline V gene are SGHRS and YFSETQ. CDR3 length equals 15 residues. Trimming shortened V by 4 bases and J by 1 base, and 14 bases separated the two germline ends. CDR3 in amino acids: CASSLQMGPNTEAFF. Here the CDR3 DNA reads TGCGCCAGCAGCCTTCAAATGGGGCCGAACACTGAAGCTTTCTTT.

This clone was seen only once. J is TRBJ1-5 and V is TRBV7-2, with TRBD1 matching over 7 bases. The V gene end was trimmed by 8 bases and the J gene end by 2 bases; junction bases not matched to a gene: 3. The germline gives CDR1 SGHTA, CDR2 FQGNSA. This CDR3 spans 13 amino acids. The CDR3 coding sequence is TGTGCCAGCTCCGGACAGGGCAATCAGCCCCAGCATTTT. Its protein product is CASSGQGNQPQHF. The full variable domain, completed using reference TRBV7-2 and TRBJ1-5, is GAGVSQSPSNKVTEKGKDVELRCDPISGHTALYWYRQSLGQGLEFLIYFQGNSAPDKSGLPSDRFSAERTGGSVSTLTIQRTQQEDSAVYLCASSGQGNQPQHFGDGTRLSIL.

The chain employs TRBV30 and TRBJ1-2; 8 bases agree with TRBD1. This CDR3 has 13 amino acids. The germline CDR1 and CDR2 sequences are GTSNPN and SVGIG (reference sequence). V gave up 1 base and J gave up 7 bases; unmatched junction bases: 5. The CDR3 DNA is TGTGCCTGGAGTGGGGCAGGGGGCGGTGGCTACACCTTC. Translation: CAWSGAGGGGYTF.

The V gene is TRBV2, the J gene TRBJ1-4; D not resolved. The length of the CDR3 is 15 residues. Germline CDR1 is SNHLY and CDR2 is FYNNEI. V lost 7 bases and J lost 0, with 12 bases in between. The CDR3 sequence: CASNDPQSTNEKLFF. The CDR3, as DNA: TGTGCCAGCAACGACCCACAGTCAACTAATGAAAAACTGTTTTTT. Drawing the rest from reference TRBV2 and TRBJ1-4, the complete variable domain is EPEVTQTPSHQVTQMGQEVILRCVPISNHLYFYWYRQILGQKVEFLVSFYNNEISEKSEIFDDQFSVERPDGSNFTLKIRSTKLEDSAMYFCASNDPQSTNEKLFFGSGTQLSVL.

The chain links TRBV18 to TRBJ2-7; 7 nucleotides match TRBD1. Germline lookup yields CDR1 KGHSH and CDR2 LQKENI. This CDR3 is 14 amino acids long. Trimming removed 3 bases from V and 2 bases from J; junction bases left unmatched: 4. In DNA, the CDR3 is TGTGCCAGCTCACCGATAGGGACAGCCTACGAGCAGTACTTC. This sequence encodes CASSPIGTAYEQYF.

V gene TRBV27 combines with J gene TRBJ2-7; 8 bases match TRBD1. Germline trimming cut 4 bases from V and 5 bases from J; bases unmatched to any gene: 13. The CDR3 spans 16 residues. Germline V gives CDR1 MNHEY, CDR2 SMNVEV (reference sequence). As DNA, the CDR3 is TGTGCCAGCAGTTCCTTCCGACAGGGGACGTCCCACGAGCAGTACTTC. The encoded protein is CASSSFRQGTSHEQYF.

The rearrangement uses TRBV30 and TRBJ1-1; D ambiguous. CDR3 length equals 14 residues. Trimming pared 3 bases from V and 6 bases from J, leaving 17 bases between. Germline loops: CDR1 GTSNPN, CDR2 SVGIG (reference sequence). The CDR3 reads CAWRSGTAGSEAFF. CDR3 DNA sequence: TGTGCCTGGAGATCGGGAACGGCGGGCTCTGAAGCTTTCTTT.